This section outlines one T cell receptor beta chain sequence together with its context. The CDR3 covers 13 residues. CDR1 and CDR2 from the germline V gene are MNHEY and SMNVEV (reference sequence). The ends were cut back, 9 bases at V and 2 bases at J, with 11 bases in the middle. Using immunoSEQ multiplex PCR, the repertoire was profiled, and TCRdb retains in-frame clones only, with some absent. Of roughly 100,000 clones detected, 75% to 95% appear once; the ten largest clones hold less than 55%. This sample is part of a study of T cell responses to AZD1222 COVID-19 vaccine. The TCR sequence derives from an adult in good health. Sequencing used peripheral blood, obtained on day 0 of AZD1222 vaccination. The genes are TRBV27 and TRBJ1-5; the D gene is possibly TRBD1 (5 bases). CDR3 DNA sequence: TGTGCCAGTGGCCCGGGGGGCAATCAGCCCCAGCATTTT. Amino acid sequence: CASGPGGNQPQHF.